The 11 T cell receptor beta chains below all came from one sample that was sequenced in a study of metastatic and nonmetastatic thyroid tumors. There were no patients who had received any treatment before thyroid surgery. TCRdb re-analyzed the PCR reads through MiXCR. Of 20,000 to 25,000 clones in the sample, 10% to 15% were seen once. The sequencing sample was made of blood. These receptors came from a male donor with papillary thyroid cancer or a benign thyroid nodule (not recorded which). Some clones in this sample may be carry-over from other donors' samples.

This clone was counted at least ten times. This chain connects TRBV7-9 to TRBJ2-1; D possibly corresponds to TRBD2 (5 bases). The germline V and J ends were trimmed by 5 bases and 3 bases, with 8 bases remaining between them. The germline gives CDR1 SEHNR, CDR2 FQNEAQ (reference sequence). The CDR3 contains 13 residues. The CDR3 reads CASSIRDYNEQFF. The CDR3 DNA sequence: TGTGCCAGCAGCATCCGGGACTACAATGAGCAGTTCTTC. The complete variable domain, with remaining parts taken from reference TRBV7-9 and TRBJ2-1, reads DTGVSQNPRHKITKRGQNVTFRCDPISEHNRLYWYRQTLGQGPEFLTYFQNEAQLEKSRLLSDRFSAERPKGSFSTLEIQRTEQGDSAMYLCASSIRDYNEQFFGPGTRLTVL.

This clone was seen many times. V is TRBV20-1 and J is TRBJ2-6; TRBD1 agrees at 12 bases. CDR3 length: 17 amino acids. From germline, CDR1 is DFQATT and CDR2 SNEGSKA (reference sequence). V shed 3 bases, J shed 1 base, and the junction held 4 bases outside the gene matches. The CDR3 DNA sequence: TGCAGTGCTAGGAGGGACAGGGGGCGATCTGGGGCCAACGTCCTGACTTTC. Translating gives CSARRDRGRSGANVLTF.

In this sample, this clone turned up many times. The chain couples TRBV5-6 to TRBJ2-1; 7 nucleotides align to TRBD2. The V gene's germline CDR1 is SGHDT and CDR2 YYEEEE. J was trimmed by 6 bases and V by 2 bases; bases with no gene match: 8. The CDR3 spans 15 residues. The CDR3 coding sequence is TGTGCCAGCAGCTTTACAGGACGGGAGGCCAATGAGCAGTTCTTC. It is translated as CASSFTGREANEQFF.

This clone has at least ten counts. The V and J genes are TRBV7-9 and TRBJ2-7, with D tentatively TRBD2 (5 bases). From germline, CDR1 is SEHNR and CDR2 FQNEAQ (reference sequence). V lost 6 bases and J lost 6, with 12 bases in between. The CDR3 is 12 amino acids. The CDR3: CASRTGVSEQYF. CDR3 DNA: TGTGCCAGCAGGACCGGGGTCTCCGAGCAGTACTTC.

V usage is TRBV20-1 and J usage is TRBJ1-1; unclear D gene. Germline V lookup: CDR1 DFQATT, CDR2 SNEGSKA (reference sequence). This CDR3 has 13 residues. V lost 0 bases to trimming and J lost 2 bases, with 7 bases between them. The CDR3 DNA is TGCAGTGCTAGAGATCAGCTCAACACTGAAGCTTTCTTT. This codes for CSARDQLNTEAFF.

About this clone: One end of the junction varies from germline; a read error may be responsible. The chain couples TRBV5-1 to TRBJ2-2; possibly TRBD2 for D (6 bases). CDR1 is SGHRS and CDR2 is YFSETQ in the germline V gene. CDR3 size: 13 residues. CDR3 DNA sequence: TGCCCCAGCAGCTTGGAGGGTGGCGGGGAGCTGTTCTTT. Its protein is CPSSLEGGGELFF.

This clone is labeled medium-sized. The genes are TRBV20-1 and TRBJ2-7; no firm D call. In germline, CDR1 is DFQATT, CDR2 SNEGSKA (reference sequence). V was clipped by 0 bases and J by 5 bases, with 14 bases between them. This CDR3 has 14 amino acids. The CDR3 loop reads CSARDPAALNEQYF. The CDR3 nucleotides read TGCAGTGCTAGAGATCCGGCGGCACTCAACGAGCAGTACTTC.

In its sample, this clone was seen many times. The chain combines TRBV25-1 with TRBJ2-2, with D maybe TRBD1 (6 bases). Between the trimmed V and J ends, which lost 4 bases and 5 bases, there was a span of 17 bases. The germline CDR1 and CDR2 sequences are MGHDK and SYGVNS. This CDR3 comprises 16 residues. The CDR3, as DNA: TGTGCCAGCAGTGGCGTACAGGGCGGTTTAACCGGGGAGCTGTTTTTT. As protein: CASSGVQGGLTGELFF.

The chain carries TRBV6-5 and TRBJ2-7; 11 nucleotides line up with TRBD2. Trimming removed 0 bases from V and 7 bases from J; junction bases left unmatched: 8. There are 16 residues in the CDR3. Germline V lookup: CDR1 MNHEY, CDR2 SVGAGI. In DNA form, the CDR3 reads TGTGCCAGCAGTTACTCAAGTAGCGGGAGGGCGGGGGAGCAGTACTTC. It codes for CASSYSSSGRAGEQYF.

This clone was picked up many times. This chain joins TRBV28 and TRBJ2-1; TRBD2 might be the D (5 bases). V was shortened by 4 bases and J by 5 bases, with 15 bases between the two germline ends. The CDR3 is made up of 15 amino acids. Germline assignment: CDR1 MDHEN and CDR2 SYDVKM. The chain's CDR3 is CASSSPTGCHNEQFF. The CDR3 DNA is TGTGCCAGCAGTTCTCCAACGGGATGTCACAATGAGCAGTTCTTC.

This clone was seen more than once but under ten times. The chain is built from TRBV28 and TRBJ2-2, with 10 bases fitting TRBD2. J was trimmed by 6 bases and V by 5 bases; bases with no gene match: 9. Germline CDR1 reads MDHEN; CDR2 reads SYDVKM. The CDR3 has 16 amino acids. CDR3 residues: CASSTTSGRVAGELFF. As DNA, the CDR3 is TGTGCCAGCAGTACTACAAGCGGGAGGGTCGCCGGGGAGCTGTTTTTT.